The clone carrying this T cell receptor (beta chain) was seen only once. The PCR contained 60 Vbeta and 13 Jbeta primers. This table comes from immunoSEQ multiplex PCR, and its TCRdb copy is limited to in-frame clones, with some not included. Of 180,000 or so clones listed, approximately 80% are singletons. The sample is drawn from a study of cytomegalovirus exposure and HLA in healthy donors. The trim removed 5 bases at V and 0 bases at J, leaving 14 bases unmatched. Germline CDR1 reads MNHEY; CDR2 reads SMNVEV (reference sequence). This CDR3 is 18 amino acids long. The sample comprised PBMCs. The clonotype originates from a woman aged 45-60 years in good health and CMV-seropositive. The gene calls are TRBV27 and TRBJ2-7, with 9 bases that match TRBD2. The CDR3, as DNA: TGTGCCAGCAGTGTAAGGGGGACTAGCTTCACTACCTCCTACGAGCAGTACTTC. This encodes CASSVRGTSFTTSYEQYF.